Presented here are 5 T cell receptor beta chains from one specimen sequenced in a study of CD8 T cells in ankylosing spondylitis. Study observations and caveats: A motif in TCR beta, a set of several highly homologous variants, appeared characteristic of ankylosing spondylitis blood.

Using its own MiXCR run on the 5' RACE reads, TCRdb lists one record per CDR3 protein. The sample contains about 210,000 distinct CDR3 sequences, 6% to 8.5% of which appear only once. These receptors have no identified antigens. Input material: blood, either unsorted or a sorted T cell fraction (not recorded which). The receptors shown here come from a male donor with ankylosing spondylitis.

This clonotype was seen at least ten times. The rearrangement joins TRBV20-1 to TRBJ2-7; 12 bases are a match to TRBD2. V dropped 6 bases and J dropped 0; count of bases not matched to a gene: 9. CDR3 length: 16 amino acids. Germline V gene lookup returns CDR1 DFQATT and CDR2 SNEGSKA (reference sequence). As DNA, the CDR3 is TGCAGTGCCACCGCCCGGACTAGCGGGGCCTCCTACGAGCAGTACTTC. Its translation: CSATARTSGASYEQYF.

V usage is TRBV19 and J usage is TRBJ2-7; D is uncertain. V lost 4 bases and J lost 0, with 16 bases in between. The CDR3 is 16 residues long. Per the germline V gene, CDR1 is LNHDA and CDR2 is SQIVND (reference sequence). CDR3 in amino acids: CASSTRTLRRSYEQYF. CDR3 bases: TGTGCCAGTAGTACAAGGACGTTGAGACGCTCCTACGAGCAGTACTTC.

V and J are TRBV20-1 and TRBJ2-1; D perhaps matches TRBD2 (5 bases). The germline gives CDR1 DFQATT, CDR2 SNEGSKA (reference sequence). V shed 5 bases and J shed 2 bases, with 16 bases lying between them. The CDR3 spans 15 residues. The CDR3 protein is CSARDPGSTYNEQFF. CDR3 sequence (DNA): TGCAGTGCTCGGGATCCGGGATCTACCTACAATGAGCAGTTCTTC.

This clonotype was counted ten times or more. V gene TRBV29-1 combines with J gene TRBJ2-6; the match to TRBD2 covers 7 bases. Germline CDR1 and CDR2: SQVTM and ANQGSEA. This CDR3 has 23 amino acids. J was trimmed by 0 bases and V by 0 bases; bases with no gene match: 23. The CDR3 DNA reads TGCAGCGTTGAAGAGGGGCAGCGGGAAGCAGTCCCATTCTTAAGCTCTGGGGCCAACGTCCTGACTTTC. Its protein product is CSVEEGQREAVPFLSSGANVLTF. Supplemented by reference TRBV29-1 and TRBJ2-6, the full variable domain reads SAVISQKPSRDICQRGTSLTIQCQVDSQVTMMFWYRQQPGQSLTLIATANQGSEATYESGFVIDKFPISRPNLTFSTLTVSNMSPEDSSIYLCSVEEGQREAVPFLSSGANVLTFGAGSRLTVL.

This clonotype was seen many times. The DNA of the CDR3 is TGTGCCAGCAGCCAACCGGGAGGGGGCTTCCAGTTCTTC. Translating gives CASSQPGGGFQFF. The chain links TRBV14 to TRBJ2-1; D perhaps matches TRBD2 (8 bases). Germline loops: CDR1 SGHDN, CDR2 FVKESK. This CDR3 is 13 amino acids long. V gave up 2 bases and J gave up 13 bases, with 15 bases separating them.